This passage covers 16 T cell receptor beta chains from one sample sequenced in a study of T-cell reconstitution after alpha-beta-depleted transplantation in children. Unique molecular identifiers were incorporated when the TCRbeta library was constructed. TCRdb itself ran the PCR reads through MiXCR, one entry per CDR3 protein. The sample gives approximately 85,000 distinct CDR3 sequences, 14% of which show up once; about 30% is in the top ten. This specimen was PBMCs, mostly from graft donor cells, taken 180 days after TCRalphabeta/CD19-depleted stem cell transplant. These receptors originate from a male patient between 2 and 15 years old who had a stem cell transplant for acute lymphoblastic leukemia, so the T cells may come from the graft donor.

This rearrangement joins TRBV5-1 to TRBJ2-7; 12 bases map to TRBD2. V dropped 4 bases and J dropped 0; count of bases not matched to a gene: 5. Germline V gives CDR1 SGHRS, CDR2 YFSETQ. The CDR3 covers 16 residues. CDR3: CASSKTSGGSSYEQYF. The CDR3 DNA reads TGCGCCAGCAGCAAAACTAGCGGGGGGAGCTCCTACGAGCAGTACTTC.

The J gene is TRBJ1-4, the V gene TRBV24-1; D is unresolved. Trimming took off 2 bases at V and 6 bases at J, with 15 bases between the two ends. The length of the CDR3 is 16 residues. Germline CDR1 KGHDR, CDR2 SFDVKD. The chain's CDR3 is CATSDSSRGRDEKLFF. The CDR3, as DNA: TGTGCCACCAGTGATTCCTCACGTGGAAGGGATGAAAAACTGTTTTTT.

The V gene is TRBV11-2, the J gene TRBJ1-1; maybe TRBD1 (6 bases). Trimming removed 3 bases at V and 5 bases at J, with 10 bases between. CDR3 length: 13 amino acids. CDR1 is SGHAT and CDR2 is FQNNGV in the germline V gene. The CDR3 DNA reads as TGTGCCAGCAGCTTCACAGGGTTAACTGAAGCTTTCTTT. It translates to CASSFTGLTEAFF.

This clonotype was detected a few times. V and J are TRBV7-6 and TRBJ2-5; D is unresolved. The germline V and J ends were trimmed by 0 bases and 7 bases, with 9 bases remaining between them. The CDR3 length is 13 residues. Germline CDR1 and CDR2: SGHVS and FNYEAQ. The CDR3 DNA follows: TGTGCCAGCAGCTTAGCCTTCGAAGGGACCCAGTACTTC. This sequence encodes CASSLAFEGTQYF.

The chain recombines TRBV7-3 with TRBJ2-1; 7 nucleotides line up with TRBD2. After removal of 3 bases from V and 7 bases from J, the junction contained 6 bases not matched to a gene. CDR1 is SGHTA and CDR2 is FQGTGA in the germline V gene. This CDR3 comprises 14 residues. The CDR3, as DNA: TGTGCCAGCAGCTTCGGCGGGGGTACAAATGAGCAGTTCTTC. It codes for CASSFGGGTNEQFF.

A note on this clonotype: One junction end disagrees with the germline gene, perhaps due to a read error. This chain uses TRBV20-1 with TRBJ2-7, with 7 bases that match TRBD1. Germline assignment: CDR1 DFQATT and CDR2 SNEGSKA (reference sequence). The CDR3 length is 14 residues. CDR3 residues: CSARAGGRHYELYF. DNA for the CDR3: TGCAGTGCTAGAGCAGGGGGTAGGCACTACGAGCTGTACTTC.

The chain is built from TRBV29-1 and TRBJ1-5, with D perhaps TRBD1 (5 bases). The CDR3 is 14 residues long. V was trimmed by 6 bases and J by 7 bases, leaving 19 bases between them. Germline assignment: CDR1 SQVTM and CDR2 ANQGSEA. CDR3 amino acids: CSVAGDGQGQPQHF. The CDR3 DNA reads as TGCAGCGTGGCCGGGGACGGCCAAGGGCAGCCCCAGCATTTT.

This clonotype was observed a handful of times. This CDR3 is missing its conserved last phenylalanine or tryptophan, likely due to a read error. Because the CDR3's place on the DNA is in doubt, the DNA is left out and the CDR3 is given as listed by TCRdb. CDR3: CASSLKASSEI. The chain combines TRBV7-9 with TRBJ2-7; the table calls TRBD2, which could not be checked here. Germline CDR1 SEHNR, CDR2 FQNEAQ (reference sequence). Ends included, the CDR3 has 11 residues.

This clonotype was counted a few times. The chain is built from TRBV24-1 and TRBJ2-5, with D tentatively TRBD2 (5 bases). V lost 3 bases and J lost 5, with 12 bases in between. In germline, CDR1 is KGHDR, CDR2 SFDVKD. This CDR3 is 14 amino acids long. In DNA, the CDR3 is TGTGCCACCAGTGATCACCCGGGAAGGGAGACCCAGTACTTC. It encodes CATSDHPGRETQYF.

This clonotype was counted only a few times. The chain couples TRBV5-1 to TRBJ2-4; D call uncertain. CDR1 is SGHRS, CDR2 YFSETQ, per germline. The CDR3 is made up of 15 amino acids. V gave up 2 bases and J gave up 1 base, with 10 bases separating them. This CDR3 reads CASSLQPNAKNIQYF. The CDR3 DNA follows: TGCGCCAGCAGCTTACAACCCAATGCCAAAAACATTCAGTACTTC.

The chain couples TRBV7-2 to TRBJ1-5; D is unclear. CDR1 and CDR2 from the germline V gene are SGHTA and FQGNSA. The CDR3 is 14 amino acids. The V gene lost 1 base and the J gene lost 3 bases, with 7 bases spanning the gap. DNA for the CDR3: TGTGCCAGCAGCTTAGACAGAGTCAATCAGCCCCAGCATTTT. Translating it yields CASSLDRVNQPQHF.

This clonotype was counted a few times. The J gene is TRBJ2-1, the V gene TRBV5-1; 7 nucleotides line up with TRBD2. V shed 3 bases and J 2 bases; nucleotides not matched to a gene: 5. Germline CDR1 is SGHRS and CDR2 is YFSETQ. This CDR3 region has 15 residues. The DNA for the CDR3 is TGCGCCAGCAGCTCCAGCGGGACGCCCTACAATGAGCAGTTCTTC. As protein: CASSSSGTPYNEQFF.

Only a few counts were recorded for this clonotype. The chain carries TRBV5-1 and TRBJ2-3, with 7 bases fitting TRBD1. The CDR3 runs to 14 residues. V shed 0 bases, J shed 4 bases, and the junction held 2 bases outside the gene matches. The germline V gene encodes CDR1 SGHRS and CDR2 YFSETQ. CDR3 in DNA: TGCGCCAGCAGCTTGGTGGGACAGTCAGATACGCAGTATTTT. Translated: CASSLVGQSDTQYF.

This clonotype turned up a few times. V gene TRBV9 combines with J gene TRBJ1-1; D is perhaps TRBD1 (6 bases). This CDR3 has 18 amino acids. Trimming left V 3 bases short and J 1 base short, with 22 bases between. Germline assignment: CDR1 SGDLS and CDR2 YYNGEE. CDR3 coding DNA: TGTGCCAGCAGCGCGAAGGGTGGGAAGGGGGGAAGGAACACTGAAGCTTTCTTT. Translated, it gives CASSAKGGKGGRNTEAFF.

The gene calls are TRBV4-3 and TRBJ2-3; D might be TRBD1 or TRBD2, each matching 5 bases. The CDR3 contains 19 residues. CDR1 is LGHNA, CDR2 YSLEER, per germline. Trimming pared 4 bases from V and 5 bases from J, leaving 28 bases between. The chain's CDR3 is CASSPPGQGIRSRVDTQYF. CDR3 nucleotide sequence: TGCGCCAGCAGCCCCCCGGGGCAGGGCATACGTTCTCGGGTAGATACGCAGTATTTT.

V is TRBV5-6 and J is TRBJ1-5; D remains unclear. The CDR3 is 14 amino acids. CDR1 and CDR2 from the germline V gene are SGHDT and YYEEEE. Trimming took 0 bases from V and 3 from J, leaving 7 bases between them. CDR3 in amino acids: CASSLGAYNQPQHF. The DNA for the CDR3 is TGTGCCAGCAGCTTGGGGGCCTACAATCAGCCCCAGCATTTT.